Sequencing of this T cell receptor (beta chain) was carried out in a study of blood T cells in healthy people across ages (dated by TCRdb to the mid-2010s). The study in broad terms: In model experiments, template switching captured about one uniquely barcoded TCR beta cDNA molecule for every two T cells. Age-related changes in TCR beta repertoire diversity were measured in the study by deep sequencing normalized with unique cDNA molecular identifiers. The donors were split into four age groups: young (average around 15 years), middle-aged (39), aged (more than 60) and long-lived (approximately 80). Donors of different ages were randomly distributed across sequencing lanes to avoid experimental bias. For two donors (one aged 18 to 29 and one aged 80 or older), the study analyzed two additional independent replicas of 1 million unique cDNA reads from the same blood draw. Broader findings and caveats from the paper: Because profiling used bulk unsorted PBMCs, naive and antigen-experienced compartments could not be compared conclusively. As age increased, observed TCR beta diversity per million T cells dropped in a roughly linear way, and a significant reduction was already evident by age 40. Compared with the aged group, the long-lived group had more naive CD4+ T cells, fewer expanded clones and increased TCR diversity, suggesting age selection. Observed TCR beta diversity correlated strongly with the percentage of naive T cells measured by flow cytometry. Because donor CMV infection status was unknown, age-related changes in expanded clonotypes were potentially confounded. Estimates of total diversity from one million sequenced T cells were regarded as lower bounds and underestimates.

Donors were under 40 systemically healthy Caucasian individuals from Russia aged 6 to 90 years. Around 9.8 milliliters of peripheral blood were collected from each donor into EDTA-treated Vacutainer tubes. PBMCs were isolated by Ficoll-Paque density-gradient centrifugation, with at least 7 million obtained per sample. Total RNA, at least 5 micrograms per sample, was extracted from PBMCs with Trizol reagent. For every donor, an aliquot of PBMCs went through flow cytometry to measure the percentages of naive CD45RAhigh/CD27high T cells. This clonotype has a handful of counts. The antigen it recognizes is unknown. No quality values exist for individual bases; no much larger clone is one base distant. The library was obtained by 5' RACE. Sequenced using an Illumina HiSeq 2500. A second about 7 to 12 cycle PCR used a sample-barcoded 5' primer and a J-beta primer mix. A template-switch 5' adaptor carrying 12 random nucleotides introduced a unique molecular identifier onto each TCR beta cDNA molecule. Each sample yielded at least 2.5 million CDR3-containing paired-end reads. The Mint cDNA synthesis kit, primed by a TRBC-specific oligonucleotide, was used to synthesize first-strand cDNA from all RNA. Following uracil-DNA glycosylase treatment, all cDNA underwent a first 18-cycle PCR with the universal primers M1SS and BC2_uni_R. The published analysis was carried out like this. Normalization of each sample was performed by random selection of 1 million high-quality reads, each carrying a distinct molecular identifier. Reads sharing molecular identifiers were discarded rather than binned into consensus sequences. MiTCR, set to a Q25 quality threshold and the strictest error-elimination algorithm, was used for CDR3 identification, clonotype clustering and error correction. A nonparametric unseen species model using Euler transformation provided a lower-bound estimate of total TCR beta diversity. TCRdb's own reprocessing of the public reads used fastp at Q25 and MiXCR and kept productive beta chains. Every entry covers one CDR3 protein and lists the most common genes and DNA from its rows. TCRdb's processing, not the study's, gives the V and J calls here. Within this sample are about 1.8 million distinct CDR3 sequences, with 49% of them counted one time only. The ten largest clones add up to roughly 2% of the sample.

The sample comprised blood. The source of this sequence is a woman aged 40 to 50 in good health.

The CDR3 protein sequence reads: CASSLVLGGGASDTQYF. The DNA is as follows: TGCGCCAGCAGCTTGGTTCTCGGCGGGGGGGCCTCAGATACGCAGTATTTT. The chain is encoded by TRBV5-1 joined to TRBJ2-3; 9 bases in the middle match TRBD2. V has 0 bases trimmed and J has 4 bases trimmed; junction bases matching no gene number 9. Sequences SGHRS (CDR1) and YFSETQ (CDR2) are obtained from the germline V gene. Taken from cysteine to phenylalanine, the CDR3 has 17 residues. Kept here is only the CDR3 DNA, which spans 51 bases and is read in frame from base 1.